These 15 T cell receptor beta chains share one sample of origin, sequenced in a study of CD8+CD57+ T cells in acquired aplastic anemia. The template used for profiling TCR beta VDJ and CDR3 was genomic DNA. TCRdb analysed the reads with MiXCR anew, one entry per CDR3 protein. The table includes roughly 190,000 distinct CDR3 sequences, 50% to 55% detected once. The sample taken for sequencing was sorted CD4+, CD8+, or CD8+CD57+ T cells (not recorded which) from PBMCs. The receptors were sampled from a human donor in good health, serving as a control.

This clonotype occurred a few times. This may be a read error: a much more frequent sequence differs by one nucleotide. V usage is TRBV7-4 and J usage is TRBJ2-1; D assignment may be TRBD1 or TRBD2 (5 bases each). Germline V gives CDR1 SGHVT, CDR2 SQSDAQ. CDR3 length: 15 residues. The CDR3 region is CASKSGTWIYNEQSF. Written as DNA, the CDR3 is TGTGCCAGTAAGTCCGGGACGTGGATCTACAATGAGCAGTCCTTC.

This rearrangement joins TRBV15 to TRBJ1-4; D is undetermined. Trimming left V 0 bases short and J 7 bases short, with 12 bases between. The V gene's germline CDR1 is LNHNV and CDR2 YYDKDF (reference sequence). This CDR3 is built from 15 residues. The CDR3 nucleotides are TGTGCCACCAGCAGAGACCGGGGAGGGAGTGAAAAACTGTTTTTT. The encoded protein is CATSRDRGGSEKLFF.

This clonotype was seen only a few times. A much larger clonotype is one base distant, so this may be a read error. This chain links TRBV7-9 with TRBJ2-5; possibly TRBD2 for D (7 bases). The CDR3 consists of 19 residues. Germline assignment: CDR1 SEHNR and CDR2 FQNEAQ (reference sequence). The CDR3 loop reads CVSSARGGAKWRPGETQYF. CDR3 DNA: TGTGTCAGCAGCGCGAGGGGGGGTGCTAAATGGCGGCCGGGGGAGACCCAGTACTTC.

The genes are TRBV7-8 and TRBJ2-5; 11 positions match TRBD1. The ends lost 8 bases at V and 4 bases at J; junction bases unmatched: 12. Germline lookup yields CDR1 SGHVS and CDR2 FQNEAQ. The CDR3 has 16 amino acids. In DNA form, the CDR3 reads TGTGCCAGCGGGACCCTGGGACAGGGGGTAGGAGAGACCCAGTACTTC. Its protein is CASGTLGQGVGETQYF.

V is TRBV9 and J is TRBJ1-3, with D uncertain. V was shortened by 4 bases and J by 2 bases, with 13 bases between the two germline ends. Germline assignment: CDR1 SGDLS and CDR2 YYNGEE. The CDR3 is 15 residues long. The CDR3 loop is CASSPGRVPGNTIYF. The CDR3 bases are TGTGCCAGCAGCCCCGGACGTGTTCCTGGAAACACCATATATTTT.

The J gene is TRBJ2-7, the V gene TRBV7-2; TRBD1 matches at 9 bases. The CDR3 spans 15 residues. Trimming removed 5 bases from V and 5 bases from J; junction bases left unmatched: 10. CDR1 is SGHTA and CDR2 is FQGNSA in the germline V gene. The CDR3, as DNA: TGTGCCAGCAGCCCACTCCGGGGACAGGGTCACGAGCAGTACTTC. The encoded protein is CASSPLRGQGHEQYF.

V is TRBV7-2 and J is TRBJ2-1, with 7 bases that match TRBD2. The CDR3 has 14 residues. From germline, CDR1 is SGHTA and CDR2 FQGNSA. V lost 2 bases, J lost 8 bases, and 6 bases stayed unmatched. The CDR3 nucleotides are TGTGCCAGCAGCTTAACTGGGGGGGGGGATGAGCAGTTCTTC. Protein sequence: CASSLTGGGDEQFF.

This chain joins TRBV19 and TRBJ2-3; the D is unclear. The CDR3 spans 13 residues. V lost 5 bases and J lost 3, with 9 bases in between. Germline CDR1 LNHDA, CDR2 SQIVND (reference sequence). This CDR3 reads CASSSTGTDTQYF. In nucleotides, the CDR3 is TGTGCCAGTAGTTCAACCGGAACAGATACGCAGTATTTT. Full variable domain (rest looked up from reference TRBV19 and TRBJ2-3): DGGITQSPKYLFRKEGQNVTLSCEQNLNHDAMYWYRQDPGQGLRLIYYSQIVNDFQKGDIAEGYSVSREKKESFPLTVTSAQKNPTAFYLCASSSTGTDTQYFGPGTRLTVL.

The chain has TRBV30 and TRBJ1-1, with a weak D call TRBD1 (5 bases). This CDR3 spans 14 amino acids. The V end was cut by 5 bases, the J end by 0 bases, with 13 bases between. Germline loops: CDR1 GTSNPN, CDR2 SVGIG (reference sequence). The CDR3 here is CAWRRGRMNTEAFF. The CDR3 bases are TGTGCCTGGCGGAGGGGCAGAATGAACACTGAAGCTTTCTTT.

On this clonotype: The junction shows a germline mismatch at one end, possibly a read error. The CDR3 DNA sequence: TGCAGTGCTAGTCAGGGGTCTGAAAAACTGTCTTTT. It encodes CSASQGSEKLSF. The chain has TRBV20-1 and TRBJ1-4; D might be TRBD1 (6 bases). Looked up from germline, CDR1 is DFQATT and CDR2 is SNEGSKA (reference sequence). The CDR3 spans 12 residues.

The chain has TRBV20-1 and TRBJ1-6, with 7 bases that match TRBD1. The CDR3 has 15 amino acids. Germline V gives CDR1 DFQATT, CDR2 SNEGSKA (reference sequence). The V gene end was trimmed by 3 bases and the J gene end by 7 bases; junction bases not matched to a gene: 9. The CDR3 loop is CSASQGGGENSPLHF. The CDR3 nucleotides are TGCAGTGCTAGTCAGGGGGGCGGGGAGAATTCACCCCTCCACTTT.

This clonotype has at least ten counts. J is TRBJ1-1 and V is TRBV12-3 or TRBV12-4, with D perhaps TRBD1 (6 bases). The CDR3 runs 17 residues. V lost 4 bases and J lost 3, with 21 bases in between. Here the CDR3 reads CASSWPPLRGFDTEAFF. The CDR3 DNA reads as TGTGCCAGCAGTTGGCCTCCCCTCAGGGGTTTCGACACTGAAGCTTTCTTT.

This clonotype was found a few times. CDR3 sequence (DNA): TGCGCCAGCAGTGAGTCGACAGGGTTCACCTACGAGCAGTACTTC. It specifies CASSESTGFTYEQYF. The chain uses TRBV10-2 and TRBJ2-7; 7 bases agree with TRBD1. The trim removed 0 bases at V and 2 bases at J, leaving 4 bases unmatched. This CDR3 has 15 residues. Per germline, CDR1 WSHSY and CDR2 SAAADI.

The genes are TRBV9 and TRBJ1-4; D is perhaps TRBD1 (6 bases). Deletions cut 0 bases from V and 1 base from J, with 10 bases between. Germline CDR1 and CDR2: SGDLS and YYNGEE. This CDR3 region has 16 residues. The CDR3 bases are TGTGCCAGCAGCGTAGGATGGGGGCTAACTAATGAAAAACTGTTTTTT. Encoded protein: CASSVGWGLTNEKLFF. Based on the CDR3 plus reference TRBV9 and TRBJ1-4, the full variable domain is DSGVTQTPKHLITATGQRVTLRCSPRSGDLSVYWYQQSLDQGLQFLIQYYNGEERAKGNILERFSAQQFPDLHSELNLSSLELGDSALYFCASSVGWGLTNEKLFFGSGTQLSVL.

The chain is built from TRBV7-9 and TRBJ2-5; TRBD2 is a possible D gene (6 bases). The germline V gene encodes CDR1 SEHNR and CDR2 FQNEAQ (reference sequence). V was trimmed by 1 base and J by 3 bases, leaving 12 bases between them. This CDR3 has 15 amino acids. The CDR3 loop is CASSLGLLAEETQYF. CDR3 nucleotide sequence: TGTGCCAGCAGCTTAGGTTTGTTAGCGGAAGAGACCCAGTACTTC.